The subject of this entry is one TCR beta chain. The treatment denotes: roughly 20 received Ad26.COV2.S at low or high dose, single or two shots; about 5 received placebo; per-sample allocation not given. The study sampled participants on day 63 after the first vaccine or placebo injection. Generated by immunoSEQ multiplex PCR, the TCRdb table keeps only in-frame clones and is missing some. Of roughly 400,000 clones listed, approximately 90% were seen once; the top ten hold 1.5% to 2%. This sample was taken from a study of Ad26.COV2.S vaccination and SARS-CoV-2 variants. The CDR3 totals 15 residues. The ends lost 4 bases at V and 7 bases at J; junction bases unmatched: 13. The germline CDR1 and CDR2 sequences are MGHDK and SYGVNS.

The material sequenced was peripheral blood, taken in a trial of Ad26.COV2.S vaccine versus placebo. The TCR comes from a person aged 18 to 59 who received the Ad26.COV2.S COVID-19 vaccine or a placebo. The chain uses TRBV25-1 and TRBJ2-7; 7 positions match TRBD1. The chain's CDR3 is CASSGVTGTLFEQYF. The CDR3 coding sequence is TGTGCCAGCAGTGGAGTGACAGGGACCCTCTTTGAGCAGTACTTC.